Detailed here is one T cell receptor (beta chain). Its antigen remains unknown. The sequence runs out 3 residues before the end of the CDR3; the remainder is reconstructed from the germline J gene. These data belong to a study of T cells in women clearing cervical HPV infection. Study-level results: Controls had more TRBV6-7 (approximately 0.15%) than cases (approximately 0.11%).

Profiling relied on immunoSEQ multiplex PCR, and the TCRdb table lists in-frame clones only, not all of them. The specimen's table records about 16,000 clones. Per germline, CDR1 MDHEN and CDR2 SYDVKM. Between the trimmed V and J ends, which lost 1 base and 6 bases, there was a span of 10 bases. The CDR3 sequence is 14 residues long. Sequencing used blood buffy coat. The gene calls are TRBV28 and TRBJ1-5, with a weak D call TRBD1 (5 bases). The source is a woman between 18 and 75 years old with a cervical HPV16 infection that either progressed to CIN3+ or cleared (not recorded which). The CDR3 loop reads CASSLLLRGQPQHF. CDR3 DNA (partial): TGTGCCAGCAGTTTATTACTAAGGGGTCAGCCC.